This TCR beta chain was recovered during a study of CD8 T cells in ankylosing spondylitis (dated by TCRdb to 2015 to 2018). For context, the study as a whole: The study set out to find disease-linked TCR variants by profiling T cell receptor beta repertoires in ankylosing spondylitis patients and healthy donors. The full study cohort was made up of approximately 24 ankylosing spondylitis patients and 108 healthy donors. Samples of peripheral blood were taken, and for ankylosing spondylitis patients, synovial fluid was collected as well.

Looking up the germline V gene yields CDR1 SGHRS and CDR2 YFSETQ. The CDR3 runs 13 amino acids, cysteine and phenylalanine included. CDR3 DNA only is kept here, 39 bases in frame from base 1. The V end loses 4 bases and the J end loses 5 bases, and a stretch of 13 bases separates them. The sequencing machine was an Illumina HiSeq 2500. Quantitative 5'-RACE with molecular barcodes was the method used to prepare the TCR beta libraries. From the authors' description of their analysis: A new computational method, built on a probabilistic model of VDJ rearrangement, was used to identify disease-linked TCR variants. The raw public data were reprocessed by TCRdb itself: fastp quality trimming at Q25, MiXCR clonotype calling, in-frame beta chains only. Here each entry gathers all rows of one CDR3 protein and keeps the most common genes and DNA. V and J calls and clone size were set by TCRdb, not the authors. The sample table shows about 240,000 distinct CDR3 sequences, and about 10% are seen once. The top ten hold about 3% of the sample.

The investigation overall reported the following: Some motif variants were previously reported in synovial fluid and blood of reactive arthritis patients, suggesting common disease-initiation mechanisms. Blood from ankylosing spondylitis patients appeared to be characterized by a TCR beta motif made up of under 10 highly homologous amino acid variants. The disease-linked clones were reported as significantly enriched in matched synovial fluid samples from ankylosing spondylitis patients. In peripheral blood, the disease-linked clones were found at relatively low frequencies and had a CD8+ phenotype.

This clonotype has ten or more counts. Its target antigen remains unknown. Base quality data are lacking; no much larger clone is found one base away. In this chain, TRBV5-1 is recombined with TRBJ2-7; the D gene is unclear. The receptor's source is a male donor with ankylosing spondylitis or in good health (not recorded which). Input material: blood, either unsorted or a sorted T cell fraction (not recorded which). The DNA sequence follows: TGCGCCAGCAGCGTTCAAACGAACCACGAGCAGTACTTC. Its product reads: CASSVQTNHEQYF.